The next 21 T cell receptor beta chains were all read from a single sample in a study of patients and donors after allogeneic stem cell transplantation. TCRdb fed the RT-PCR reads into MiXCR, producing one record per CDR3 protein. The sample carries about 210,000 distinct CDR3 sequences, more than 35% recorded once. The sequenced material came from blood, either unsorted or a sorted T cell fraction (not recorded which). Receptor source: a human donor who was either an allogeneic HSCT recipient or a stem cell or donor lymphocyte infusion donor (not recorded which). It is not recorded whose cells these are; they may come from a transplant donor.

There are a few counts of this clonotype. This chain links TRBV9 with TRBJ2-5; D tentatively reads TRBD1 or TRBD2 (5 bases each). Trimming left V 1 base short and J 0 bases short, with 7 bases between. There are 14 residues in the CDR3. Germline values: CDR1 SGDLS, CDR2 YYNGEE. This chain's CDR3 is CASSVRGDQETQYF. The CDR3 nucleotides read TGTGCCAGCAGCGTAAGAGGGGACCAAGAGACCCAGTACTTC.

This clonotype was seen only a few times. The J gene is TRBJ1-2, the V gene TRBV4-2; D is perhaps TRBD1 (5 bases). The CDR3 is 15 residues long. V gave up 2 bases and J gave up 5 bases, with 15 bases separating them. Germline CDR1 reads LGHNA; CDR2 reads YNFKEQ. This CDR3 reads CASSQTYGHQYGYTF. The CDR3 nucleotides read TGTGCCAGCAGCCAAACCTACGGACATCAGTATGGCTACACCTTC.

V gene TRBV7-2 combines with J gene TRBJ2-3; no clear D gene. The germline CDR1 and CDR2 sequences are SGHTA and FQGNSA. The germline V and J ends were trimmed by 1 base and 2 bases, with 4 bases remaining between them. The CDR3 spans 13 residues. DNA of the CDR3: TGTGCCAGCAGCTTAGGGCTCACAGATACGCAGTATTTT. This sequence encodes CASSLGLTDTQYF.

This clonotype has just a few counts. In DNA form, the CDR3 reads TGCGCCAGCAGCTTGGCACGGGGACAGTATTCACCCCTCCACTTT. This encodes CASSLARGQYSPLHF. The V and J genes are TRBV5-1 and TRBJ1-6; 7 bases fit TRBD1. Germline lookup yields CDR1 SGHRS and CDR2 YFSETQ. Trimming took 0 bases from V and 8 from J; bases not matched to a gene: 5. The CDR3 sequence is 15 residues long. Variable domain in full (rest from reference TRBV5-1 and TRBJ1-6): KAGVTQTPRYLIKTRGQQVTLSCSPISGHRSVSWYQQTPGQGLQFLFEYFSETQRNKGNFPGRFSGRQFSNSRSEMNVSTLELGDSALYLCASSLARGQYSPLHFGNGTRLTVT.

The chain carries TRBV4-2 and TRBJ1-3; the match to TRBD1 covers 8 bases. Germline V CDR1 and CDR2: LGHNA, YNFKEQ. The CDR3 is 16 amino acids. Trimming cost V 0 bases and J 3 bases; bases outside gene matches: 4. This CDR3 is CASSQDQGADGNTIYF. As DNA, the CDR3 is TGTGCCAGCAGCCAAGATCAGGGGGCGGATGGAAACACCATATATTTT.

The chain has TRBV4-2 and TRBJ2-1, with a weak D call TRBD2 (6 bases). The CDR3 totals 17 residues. V was shortened by 3 bases and J by 6 bases, with 21 bases between the two germline ends. CDR1 is LGHNA, CDR2 YNFKEQ, per germline. The CDR3 DNA is TGTGCCAGCAGCCAGGATCATAGGGAGGATACAGGCAATGAGCAGTTCTTC. The encoded protein is CASSQDHREDTGNEQFF.

J is TRBJ1-2 and V is TRBV2; no clear D gene. Germline CDR1 and CDR2: SNHLY and FYNNEI. V was cut by 4 bases and J by 6 bases, with 12 bases left in between. This CDR3 has 13 amino acids. CDR3 amino acids: CASSVRTLNGYTF. CDR3 nucleotides: TGTGCCAGCAGTGTGCGTACCCTCAATGGCTACACCTTC.

The chain employs TRBV12-3 or TRBV12-4 and TRBJ1-1; D is perhaps TRBD1 (5 bases). The CDR3 runs 18 residues. V lost 3 bases and J lost 0, with 20 bases in between. The CDR3 bases are TGTGCCAGCAGTTTTTTCCTTAGGGCAGGGAGCATGAACACTGAAGCTTTCTTT. This gives the protein CASSFFLRAGSMNTEAFF.

This clonotype was observed a few times. The chain uses TRBV6-1 and TRBJ2-3; possibly TRBD1 for D (6 bases). V gave up 8 bases and J gave up 4 bases, with 16 bases separating them. The germline V gene encodes CDR1 MNHNS and CDR2 SASEGT. This CDR3 is built from 14 residues. The CDR3 loop is CASGTPFDADTQYF. CDR3 nucleotides: TGTGCCAGCGGGACACCATTTGACGCAGATACGCAGTATTTT.

This clonotype was seen more than once but under ten times. J is TRBJ2-7 and V is TRBV5-1; 7 bases are shared with TRBD1. V was pared by 2 bases and J by 2 bases, with 1 base of the junction left unmatched. Germline CDR1 reads SGHRS; CDR2 reads YFSETQ. The CDR3 covers 13 residues. For the CDR3, the DNA is TGCGCCAGCAGCTTCGGGACAGCCTACGAGCAGTACTTC. This encodes CASSFGTAYEQYF.

V is TRBV4-3 and J is TRBJ1-2; no reliable D call. CDR1 is LGHNA and CDR2 is YSLEER in the germline V gene. The CDR3 has 14 amino acids. Trimming shortened V by 1 base and J by 6 bases, and 12 bases separated the two germline ends. The CDR3, as DNA: TGCGCCAGCAGCCAAGGCCGTCCGAGGGATGGCTACACCTTC. Its translation: CASSQGRPRDGYTF.

The rearrangement joins TRBV5-5 to TRBJ1-1, with D hard to call. The CDR3 totals 15 residues. Deletions cut 0 bases from V and 0 bases from J, with 9 bases between. The germline gives CDR1 SGHKS, CDR2 YYEKEE (reference sequence). The CDR3 loop reads CASSLDSFLNTEAFF. Here the CDR3 DNA reads TGTGCCAGCAGCTTGGACAGTTTTTTGAACACTGAAGCTTTCTTT.

This clonotype has just a few counts. This chain uses TRBV20-1 with TRBJ1-1, with 9 bases lining up with TRBD1. The CDR3 loop spans 12 amino acids. The V gene's germline CDR1 is DFQATT and CDR2 SNEGSKA (reference sequence). This chain's CDR3 is CSVQGADTEAFF. CDR3 in DNA: TGCAGCGTACAGGGGGCGGATACTGAAGCTTTCTTT.

This clonotype was counted a few times. The J gene is TRBJ1-2, the V gene TRBV20-1; D remains unclear. CDR3 length equals 12 residues. Trimming stripped 6 bases from V and 4 bases from J, with 12 bases between. Germline CDR1 reads DFQATT; CDR2 reads SNEGSKA (reference sequence). The CDR3 sequence is CSAPGGFYGYTF. The CDR3, as DNA: TGCAGTGCACCCGGAGGGTTCTATGGCTACACCTTC.

The chain couples TRBV2 to TRBJ1-4; TRBD1 is a possible D gene (6 bases). The length of the CDR3 is 14 residues. V shed 4 bases and J shed 8 bases, with 14 bases lying between them. Germline V gives CDR1 SNHLY, CDR2 FYNNEI. The CDR3 spells CASSGAGEREKLFF. CDR3 nucleotide sequence: TGTGCCAGCAGTGGGGCAGGGGAGCGGGAAAAACTGTTTTTT.

This clonotype was seen a few times. The chain employs TRBV9 and TRBJ1-3; D is unresolved. Germline CDR1 reads SGDLS; CDR2 reads YYNGEE. Trimming stripped 2 bases from V and 0 bases from J, with 3 bases between. The CDR3 sequence is 13 residues long. In DNA, the CDR3 is TGTGCCAGCAGCGTCAACTCTGGAAACACCATATATTTT. Protein product: CASSVNSGNTIYF.

This clonotype was seen only a few times. V usage is TRBV20-1 and J usage is TRBJ2-1; either TRBD1 or TRBD2 may supply D (6 bases each). Germline-derived CDR1 and CDR2 are DFQATT and SNEGSKA (reference sequence). V was cut by 7 bases and J by 2 bases, with 15 bases left in between. The CDR3 loop spans 14 amino acids. The CDR3, as DNA: TGCAGTGTAGTCAGAGGGGGGCCCTACAATGAGCAGTTCTTC. Amino acid sequence: CSVVRGGPYNEQFF.

The count of this clonotype is one. The J gene is TRBJ1-2, the V gene TRBV19; 12 bases align to TRBD1. Germline CDR1 reads LNHDA; CDR2 reads SQIVND (reference sequence). V was clipped by 10 bases and J by 4 bases; unmatched bases: 7. The CDR3 contains 14 residues. The CDR3 sequence: CATHQGQGAYGYTF. DNA for the CDR3: TGTGCCACTCATCAGGGACAGGGGGCCTATGGCTACACCTTC.

In this sample, this clonotype turned up a few times. CDR3 amino acids: CASSVGPASGANVLTF. The CDR3 nucleotides read TGTGCCAGCAGCGTAGGGCCAGCCTCTGGGGCCAACGTCCTGACTTTC. V is TRBV9 and J is TRBJ2-6; no definite D call. Germline values: CDR1 SGDLS, CDR2 YYNGEE. The CDR3 has 16 residues. The germline V and J ends were trimmed by 0 bases and 0 bases, with 7 bases remaining between them.

The chain joins TRBV11-2 to TRBJ2-3; D is ambiguous. The V end lost 3 bases, the J end lost 3 bases, and 4 bases lay between the germline ends. Germline V gene lookup returns CDR1 SGHAT and CDR2 FQNNGV. There are 12 residues in the CDR3. The CDR3 here is CASSFVTDTQYF. CDR3 nucleotide sequence: TGTGCCAGCAGCTTCGTGACAGATACGCAGTATTTT.

This clonotype was seen a single time. This chain connects TRBV5-1 to TRBJ2-5; TRBD1 matches 8 bases. V lost 4 bases, J lost 3 bases, and 5 bases stayed unmatched. CDR1 and CDR2 (germline): SGHRS, YFSETQ. The CDR3 runs 14 residues. The CDR3 spells CASSPDRAKETQYF. The CDR3 DNA follows: TGCGCCAGCAGCCCGGACAGGGCGAAAGAGACCCAGTACTTC. The variable domain in full, completed from reference TRBV5-1 and TRBJ2-5, reads KAGVTQTPRYLIKTRGQQVTLSCSPISGHRSVSWYQQTPGQGLQFLFEYFSETQRNKGNFPGRFSGRQFSNSRSEMNVSTLELGDSALYLCASSPDRAKETQYFGPGTRLLVL.